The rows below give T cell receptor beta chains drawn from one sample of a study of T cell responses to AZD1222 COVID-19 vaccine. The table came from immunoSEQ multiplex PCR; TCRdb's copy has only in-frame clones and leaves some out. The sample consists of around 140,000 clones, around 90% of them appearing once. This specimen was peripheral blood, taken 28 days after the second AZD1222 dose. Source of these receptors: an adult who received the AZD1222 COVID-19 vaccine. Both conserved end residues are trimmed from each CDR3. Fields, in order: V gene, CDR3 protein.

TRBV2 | ASSIAYEQY
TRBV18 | ASSPGLANIYEQY
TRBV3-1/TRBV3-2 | ASSHRQGATNEQF
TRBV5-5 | ASSPRQAGTGELF
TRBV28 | ASSLWQGYGYT
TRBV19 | ASREWIQGNQPQH
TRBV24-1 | ATSDTHRALDYEQY
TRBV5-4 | ASSLTGSGNQPQH
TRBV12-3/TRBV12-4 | ASSLHASYEQY
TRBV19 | ASSIDPPGMVSSGANVLT
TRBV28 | ASIGGNNSPLH
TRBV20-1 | SALSSYEQY
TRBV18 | ASSPGQGGGAQH
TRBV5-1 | ASSSQGEGQPQH
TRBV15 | ATSTTAGFGNQPQH
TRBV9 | ASSRLAGPYEQY
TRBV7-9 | ASSLQQGLGYT
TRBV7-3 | ASSSTLQETQY
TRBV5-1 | ASSLQAAAYGYT
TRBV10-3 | AISGTGKGGELF
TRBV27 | ASSGGGLAGVKTQY
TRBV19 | ASSTRTVISDGYT
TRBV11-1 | ASSLGRVPVDEQY
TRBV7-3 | ASSPLAGGTDTQY
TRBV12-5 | ASGLGPNTGELF
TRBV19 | ASSIDQGIYGYT
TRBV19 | ASSPMRVGNQPQH
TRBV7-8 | ASSLGLQGGSKNIQY
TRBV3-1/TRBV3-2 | ASSQTAGAAKNIQY